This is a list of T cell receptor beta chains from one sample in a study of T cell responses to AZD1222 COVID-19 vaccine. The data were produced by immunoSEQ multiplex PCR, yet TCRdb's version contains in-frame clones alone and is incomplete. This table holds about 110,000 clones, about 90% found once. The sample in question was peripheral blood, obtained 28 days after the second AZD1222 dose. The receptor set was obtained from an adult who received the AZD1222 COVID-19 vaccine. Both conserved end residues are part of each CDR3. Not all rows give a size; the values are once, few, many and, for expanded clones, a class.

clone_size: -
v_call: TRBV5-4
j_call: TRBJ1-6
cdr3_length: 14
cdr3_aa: CASSFERGLSPLHF

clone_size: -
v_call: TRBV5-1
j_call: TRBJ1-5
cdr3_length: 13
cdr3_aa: CASSETTGQPQHF

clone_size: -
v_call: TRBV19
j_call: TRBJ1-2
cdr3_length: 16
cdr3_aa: CASSPRSGTGNYGYTF

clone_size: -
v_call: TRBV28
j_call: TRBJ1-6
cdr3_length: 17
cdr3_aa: CASSPSGQGPYNSPLHF

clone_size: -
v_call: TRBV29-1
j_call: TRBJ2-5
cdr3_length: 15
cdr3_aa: CSVEDALATGETQYF

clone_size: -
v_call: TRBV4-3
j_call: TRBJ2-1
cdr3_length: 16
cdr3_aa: CASSHSRASSYNEQFF

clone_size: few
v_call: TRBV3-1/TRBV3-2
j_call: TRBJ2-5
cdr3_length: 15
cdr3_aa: CASNRAGASQETQYF

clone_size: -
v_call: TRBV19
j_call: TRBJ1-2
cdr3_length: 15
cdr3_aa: CASSTSPTGYHGYTF

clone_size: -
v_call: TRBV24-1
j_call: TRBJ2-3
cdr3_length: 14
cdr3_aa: CATSEAARTDTQYF

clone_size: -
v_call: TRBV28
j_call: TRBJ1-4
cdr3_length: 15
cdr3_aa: CASISQGTTNEKLFF

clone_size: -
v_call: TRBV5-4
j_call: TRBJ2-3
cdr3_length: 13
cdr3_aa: CASSLGLGDTQYF

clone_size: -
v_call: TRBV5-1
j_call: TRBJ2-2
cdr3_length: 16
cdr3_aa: CASSLGPGTTTGELFF

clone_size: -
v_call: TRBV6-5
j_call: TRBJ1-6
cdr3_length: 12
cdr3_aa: CASRPGESPLHF

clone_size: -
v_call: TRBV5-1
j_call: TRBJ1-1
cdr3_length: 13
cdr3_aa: CASSWEGDTEAFF

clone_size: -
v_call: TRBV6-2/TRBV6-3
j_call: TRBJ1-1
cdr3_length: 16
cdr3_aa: CASSFRWGSSHTEAFF

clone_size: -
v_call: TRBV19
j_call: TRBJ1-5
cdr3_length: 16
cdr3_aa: CASSIQFPGLDQPQHF

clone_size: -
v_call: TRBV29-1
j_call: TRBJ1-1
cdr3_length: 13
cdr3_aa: CSVEVSRGTEAFF

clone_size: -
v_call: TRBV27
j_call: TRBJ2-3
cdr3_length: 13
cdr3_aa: CASSSLAADTQYF

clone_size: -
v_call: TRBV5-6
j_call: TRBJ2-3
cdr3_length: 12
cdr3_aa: CASSLDGSTQYF

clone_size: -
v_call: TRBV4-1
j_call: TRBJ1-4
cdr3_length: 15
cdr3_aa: CASSQGGMNGEKLFF

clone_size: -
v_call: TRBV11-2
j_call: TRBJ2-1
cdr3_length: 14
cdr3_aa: CASSLDPGTTVLFF

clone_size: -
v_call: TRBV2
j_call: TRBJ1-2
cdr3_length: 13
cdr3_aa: CASSQGQYYGYTF

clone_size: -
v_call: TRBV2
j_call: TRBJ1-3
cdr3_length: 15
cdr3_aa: CASSEMDSSGNTIYF

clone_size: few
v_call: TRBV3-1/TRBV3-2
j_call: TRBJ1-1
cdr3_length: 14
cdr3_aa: CASSQEYVQGGAFF

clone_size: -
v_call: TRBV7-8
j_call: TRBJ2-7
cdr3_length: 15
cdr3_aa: CASSLVVGGSYEQYF

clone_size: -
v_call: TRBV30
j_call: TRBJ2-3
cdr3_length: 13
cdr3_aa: CAWSPTGADTQYF

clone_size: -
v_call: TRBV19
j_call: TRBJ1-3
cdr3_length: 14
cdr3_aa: CASSIHPLGNTIYF

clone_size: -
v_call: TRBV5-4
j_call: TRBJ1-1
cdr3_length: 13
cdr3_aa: CASSLTLGGEAFF

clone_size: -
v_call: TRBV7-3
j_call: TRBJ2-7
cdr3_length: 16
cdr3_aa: CASSLTSLAGPAEQYF

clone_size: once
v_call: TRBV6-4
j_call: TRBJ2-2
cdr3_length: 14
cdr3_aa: CASSDVAGTGELFF

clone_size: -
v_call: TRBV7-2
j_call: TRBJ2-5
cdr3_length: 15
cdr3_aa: CASSSPAAQQETQYF

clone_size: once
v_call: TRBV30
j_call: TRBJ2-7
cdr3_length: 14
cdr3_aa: CAYEQSGGPGEQYF

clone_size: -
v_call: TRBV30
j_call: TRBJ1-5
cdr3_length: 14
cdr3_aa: CAWSPLSGNQPQHF

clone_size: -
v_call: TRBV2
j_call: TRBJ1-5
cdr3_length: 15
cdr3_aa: CASSEGRDKNQPQHF

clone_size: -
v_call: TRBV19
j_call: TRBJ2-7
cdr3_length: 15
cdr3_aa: CASSIRDRPAYEQYF

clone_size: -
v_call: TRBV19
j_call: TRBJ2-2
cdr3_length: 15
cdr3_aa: CASSIVGVNTGELFF

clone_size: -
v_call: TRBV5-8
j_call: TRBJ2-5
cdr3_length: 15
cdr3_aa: CASSLRDWYQETQYF

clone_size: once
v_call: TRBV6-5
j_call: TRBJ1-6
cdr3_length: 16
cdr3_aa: CASSSTGRPYNSPLHF

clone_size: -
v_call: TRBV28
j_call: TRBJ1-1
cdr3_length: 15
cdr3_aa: CASGGWEEANTEAFF

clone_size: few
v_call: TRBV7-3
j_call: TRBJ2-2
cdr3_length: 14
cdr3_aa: CASSSTPNTGELFF

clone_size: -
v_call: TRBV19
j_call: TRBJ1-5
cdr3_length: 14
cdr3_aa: CASSPGQLDQPQHF

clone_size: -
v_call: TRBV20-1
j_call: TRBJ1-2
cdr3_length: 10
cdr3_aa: CSTYHGGYTF

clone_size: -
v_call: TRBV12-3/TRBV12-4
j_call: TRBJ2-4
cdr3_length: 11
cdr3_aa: CASMGGNIQYF

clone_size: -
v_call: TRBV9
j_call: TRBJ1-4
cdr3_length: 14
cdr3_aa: CASSVDPRSEKLFF

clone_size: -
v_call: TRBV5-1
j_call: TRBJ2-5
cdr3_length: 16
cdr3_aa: CASSPGQKLYQETQYF

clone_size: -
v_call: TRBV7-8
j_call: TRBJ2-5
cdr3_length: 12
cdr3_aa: CASNPGPGTQYF

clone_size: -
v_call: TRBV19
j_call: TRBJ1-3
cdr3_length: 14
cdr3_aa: CASTTGGSGNTIYF

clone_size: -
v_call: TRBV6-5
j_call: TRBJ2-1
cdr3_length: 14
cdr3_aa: CASEDRAAYNEQFF